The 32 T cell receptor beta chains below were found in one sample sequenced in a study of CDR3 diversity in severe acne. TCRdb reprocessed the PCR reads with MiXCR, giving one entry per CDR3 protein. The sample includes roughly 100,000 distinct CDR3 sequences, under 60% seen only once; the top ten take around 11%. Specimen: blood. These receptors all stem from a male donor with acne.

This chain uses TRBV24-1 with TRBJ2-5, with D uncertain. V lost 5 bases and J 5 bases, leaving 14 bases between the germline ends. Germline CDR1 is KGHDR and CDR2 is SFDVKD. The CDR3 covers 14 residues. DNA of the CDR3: TGTGCCACCAGTGCACATTCGAATAGTGAGACCCAGTACTTC. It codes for CATSAHSNSETQYF.

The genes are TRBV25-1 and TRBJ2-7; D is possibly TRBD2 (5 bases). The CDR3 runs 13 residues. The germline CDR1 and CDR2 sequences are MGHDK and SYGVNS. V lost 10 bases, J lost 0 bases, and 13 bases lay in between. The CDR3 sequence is CATLSRGSYEQYF. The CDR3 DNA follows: TGTGCCACCCTCTCCCGGGGCTCCTACGAGCAGTACTTC.

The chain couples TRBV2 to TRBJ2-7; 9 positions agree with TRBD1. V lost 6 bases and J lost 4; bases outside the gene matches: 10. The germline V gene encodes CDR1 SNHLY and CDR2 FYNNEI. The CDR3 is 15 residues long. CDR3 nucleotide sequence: TGTGCCAGCAGCGGTTTGACAGGGGGGTCTTACGAGCAGTACTTC. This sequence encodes CASSGLTGGSYEQYF.

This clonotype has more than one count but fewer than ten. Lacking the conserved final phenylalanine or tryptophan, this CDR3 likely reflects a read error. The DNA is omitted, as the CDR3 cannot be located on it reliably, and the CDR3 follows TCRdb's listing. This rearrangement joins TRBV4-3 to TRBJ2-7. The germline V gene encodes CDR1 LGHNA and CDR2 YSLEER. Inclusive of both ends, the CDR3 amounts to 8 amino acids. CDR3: CASSQEWG.

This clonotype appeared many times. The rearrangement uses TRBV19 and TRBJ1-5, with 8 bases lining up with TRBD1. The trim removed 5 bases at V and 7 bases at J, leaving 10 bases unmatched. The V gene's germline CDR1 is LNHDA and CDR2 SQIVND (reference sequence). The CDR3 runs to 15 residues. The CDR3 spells CASSHATGAGQPQHF. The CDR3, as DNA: TGTGCCAGTAGTCACGCGACAGGGGCAGGACAGCCCCAGCATTTT.

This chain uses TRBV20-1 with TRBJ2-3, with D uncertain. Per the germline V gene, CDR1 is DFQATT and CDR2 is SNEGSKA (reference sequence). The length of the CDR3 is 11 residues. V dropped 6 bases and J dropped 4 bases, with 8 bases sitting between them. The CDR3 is CSARRADTQYF. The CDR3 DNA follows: TGCAGTGCCCGCAGAGCAGATACGCAGTATTTT.

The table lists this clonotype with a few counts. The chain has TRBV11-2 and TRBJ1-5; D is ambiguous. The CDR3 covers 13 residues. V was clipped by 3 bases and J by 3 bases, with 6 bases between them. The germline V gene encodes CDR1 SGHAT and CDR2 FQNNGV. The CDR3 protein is CASSLSFNQPQHF. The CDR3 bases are TGTGCCAGCAGCTTGAGTTTCAATCAGCCCCAGCATTTT.

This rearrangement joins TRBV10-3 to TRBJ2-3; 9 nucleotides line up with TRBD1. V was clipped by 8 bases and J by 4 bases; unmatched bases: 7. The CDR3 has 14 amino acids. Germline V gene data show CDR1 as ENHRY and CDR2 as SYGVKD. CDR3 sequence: CAIGGQGSPDTQYF. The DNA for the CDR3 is TGTGCCATCGGGGGACAGGGATCCCCAGATACGCAGTATTTT.

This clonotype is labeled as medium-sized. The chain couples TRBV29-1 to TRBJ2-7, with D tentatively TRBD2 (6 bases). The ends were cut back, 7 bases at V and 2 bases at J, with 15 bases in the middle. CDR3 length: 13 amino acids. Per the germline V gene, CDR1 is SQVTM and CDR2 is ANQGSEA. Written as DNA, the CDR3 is TGCAGCGACCGACTAGTAGGGCCCTACGAGCAGTACTTC. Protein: CSDRLVGPYEQYF.

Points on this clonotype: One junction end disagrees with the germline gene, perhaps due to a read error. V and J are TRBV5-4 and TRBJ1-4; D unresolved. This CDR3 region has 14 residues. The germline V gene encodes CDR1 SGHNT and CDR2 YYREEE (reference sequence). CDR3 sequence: CASSADGSNETLFF. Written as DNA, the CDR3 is TGTGCCAGCAGCGCGGACGGGAGCAATGAAACACTGTTTTTT.

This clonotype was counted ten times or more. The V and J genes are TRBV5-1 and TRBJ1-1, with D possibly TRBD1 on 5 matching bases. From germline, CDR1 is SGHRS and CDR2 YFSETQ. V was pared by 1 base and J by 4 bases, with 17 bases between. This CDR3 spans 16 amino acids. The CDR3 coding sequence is TGCGCCAGCAGCTTGCGCAGGGCTAGTGGTGGCACTGAAGCTTTCTTT. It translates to CASSLRRASGGTEAFF.

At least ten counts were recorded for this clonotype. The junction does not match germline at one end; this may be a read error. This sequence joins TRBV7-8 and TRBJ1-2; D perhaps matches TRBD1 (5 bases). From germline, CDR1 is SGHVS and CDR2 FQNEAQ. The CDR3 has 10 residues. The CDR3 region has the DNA TGTGCCAGCAGCTTAGGACAGCAAGCCTTC. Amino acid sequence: CASSLGQQAF.

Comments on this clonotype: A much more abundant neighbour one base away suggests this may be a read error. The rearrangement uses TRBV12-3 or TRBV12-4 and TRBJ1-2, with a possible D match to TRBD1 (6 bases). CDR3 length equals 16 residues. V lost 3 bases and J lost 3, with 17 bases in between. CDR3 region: CASSFTGSLADYGYTF. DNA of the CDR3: TGTGCCAGCAGTTTTACAGGGTCTTTAGCTGACTATGGCTACACCTTC.

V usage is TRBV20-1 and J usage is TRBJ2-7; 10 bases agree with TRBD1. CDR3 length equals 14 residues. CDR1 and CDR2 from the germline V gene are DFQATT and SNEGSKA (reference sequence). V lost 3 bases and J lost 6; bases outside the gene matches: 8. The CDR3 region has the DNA TGCAGTGCTAGTCGCGGGACAGGGGTTGTCGAGCAGTACTTC. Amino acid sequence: CSASRGTGVVEQYF.

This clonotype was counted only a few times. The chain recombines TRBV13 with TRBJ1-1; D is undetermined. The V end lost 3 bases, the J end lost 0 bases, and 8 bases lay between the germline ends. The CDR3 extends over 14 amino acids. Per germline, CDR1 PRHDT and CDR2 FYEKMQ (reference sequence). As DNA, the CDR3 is TGTGCCAGCAGCTTCGGGGTGCTGAACACTGAAGCTTTCTTT. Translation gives CASSFGVLNTEAFF.

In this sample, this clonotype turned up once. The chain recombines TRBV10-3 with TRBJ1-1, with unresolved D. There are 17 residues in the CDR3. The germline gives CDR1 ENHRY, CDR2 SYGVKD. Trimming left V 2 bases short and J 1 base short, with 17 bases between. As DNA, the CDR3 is TGTGCCATCAGTGAGGAAGAGGGCGAGGGTCCGAACACTGAAGCTTTCTTT. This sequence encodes CAISEEEGEGPNTEAFF.

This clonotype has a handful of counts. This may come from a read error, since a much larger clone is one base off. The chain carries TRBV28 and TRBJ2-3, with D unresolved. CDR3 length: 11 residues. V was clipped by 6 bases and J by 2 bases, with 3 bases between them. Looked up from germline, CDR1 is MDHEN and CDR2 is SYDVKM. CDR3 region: CASSHTDTQYF. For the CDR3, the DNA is TGTGCCAGCAGCCACACAGATACGCAGTATTTT.

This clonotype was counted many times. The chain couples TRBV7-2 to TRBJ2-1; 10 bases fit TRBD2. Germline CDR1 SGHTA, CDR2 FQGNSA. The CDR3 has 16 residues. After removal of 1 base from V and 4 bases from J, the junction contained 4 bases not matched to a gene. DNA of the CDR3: TGTGCCAGCAGCTTAGTATTAGCGGGAGGTTACAATGAGCAGTTCTTC. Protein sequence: CASSLVLAGGYNEQFF.

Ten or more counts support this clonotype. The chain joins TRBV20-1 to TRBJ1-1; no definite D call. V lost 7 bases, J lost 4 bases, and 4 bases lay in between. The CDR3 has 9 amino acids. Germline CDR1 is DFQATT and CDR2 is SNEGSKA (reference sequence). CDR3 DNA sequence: TGCAGTGTGACCACTGAAGCTTTCTTT. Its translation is CSVTTEAFF.

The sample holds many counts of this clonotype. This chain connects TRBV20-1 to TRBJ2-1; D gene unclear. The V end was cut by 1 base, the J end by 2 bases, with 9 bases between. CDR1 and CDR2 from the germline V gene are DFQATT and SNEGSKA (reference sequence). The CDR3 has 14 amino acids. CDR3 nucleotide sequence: TGCAGTGCTAGAGTAAAAGGTACCTACAATGAGCAGTTCTTC. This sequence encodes CSARVKGTYNEQFF.

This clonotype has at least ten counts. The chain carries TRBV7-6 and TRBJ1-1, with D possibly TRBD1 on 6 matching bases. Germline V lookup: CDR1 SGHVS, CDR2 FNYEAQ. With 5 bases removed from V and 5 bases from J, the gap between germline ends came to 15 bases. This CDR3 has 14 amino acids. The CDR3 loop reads CASSPRSQGTEAFF. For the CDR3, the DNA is TGTGCCAGCAGCCCCCGCTCACAGGGTACTGAAGCTTTCTTT. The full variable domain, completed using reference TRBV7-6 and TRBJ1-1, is GAGVSQSPRYKVTKRGQDVALRCDPISGHVSLYWYRQALGQGPEFLTYFNYEAQQDKSGLPNDRFSAERPEGSISTLTIQRTEQRDSAMYRCASSPRSQGTEAFFGQGTRLTVV.

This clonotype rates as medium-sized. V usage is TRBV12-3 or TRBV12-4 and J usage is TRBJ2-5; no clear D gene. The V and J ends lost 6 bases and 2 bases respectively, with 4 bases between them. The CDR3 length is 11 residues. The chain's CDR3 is CASRNQETQYF. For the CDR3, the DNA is TGTGCCAGCAGGAATCAAGAGACCCAGTACTTC.

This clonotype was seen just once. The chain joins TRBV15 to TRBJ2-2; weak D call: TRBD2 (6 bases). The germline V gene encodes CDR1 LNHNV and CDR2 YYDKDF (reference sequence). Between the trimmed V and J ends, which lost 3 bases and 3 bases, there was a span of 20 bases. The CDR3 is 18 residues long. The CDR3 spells CATSSYGGNYGYTGELFF. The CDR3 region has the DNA TGTGCCACCAGCAGCTACGGGGGTAACTATGGCTACACCGGGGAGCTGTTTTTT.

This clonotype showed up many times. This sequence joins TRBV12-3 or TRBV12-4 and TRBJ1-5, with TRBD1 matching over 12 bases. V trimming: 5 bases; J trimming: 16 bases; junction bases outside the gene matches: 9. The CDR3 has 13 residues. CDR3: CASSKGQGALHHF. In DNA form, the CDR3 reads TGTGCCAGCAGTAAGGGACAGGGGGCCCTACACCATTTT.

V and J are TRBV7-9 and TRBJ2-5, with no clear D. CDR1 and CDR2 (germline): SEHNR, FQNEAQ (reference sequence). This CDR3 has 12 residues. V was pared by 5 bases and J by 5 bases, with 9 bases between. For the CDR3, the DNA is TGTGCCAGCAGCCTCAATGGGGAGACCCAGTACTTC. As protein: CASSLNGETQYF.

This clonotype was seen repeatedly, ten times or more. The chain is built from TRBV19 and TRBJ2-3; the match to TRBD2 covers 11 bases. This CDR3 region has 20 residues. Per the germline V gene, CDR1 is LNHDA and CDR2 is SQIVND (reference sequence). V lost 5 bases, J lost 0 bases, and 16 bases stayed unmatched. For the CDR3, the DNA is TGTGCCAGTAGTGTAGGACTAGCGGGTTATCTACCTACTAGCACAGATACGCAGTATTTT. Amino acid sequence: CASSVGLAGYLPTSTDTQYF.

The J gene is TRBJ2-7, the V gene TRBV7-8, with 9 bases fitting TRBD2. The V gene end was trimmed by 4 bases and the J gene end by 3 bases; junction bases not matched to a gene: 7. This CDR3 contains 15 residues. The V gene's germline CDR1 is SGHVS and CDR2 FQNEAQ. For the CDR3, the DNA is TGTGCCAGCAGCTCACGACTAGCGGCGGGCTACGAGCAGTACTTC. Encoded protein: CASSSRLAAGYEQYF. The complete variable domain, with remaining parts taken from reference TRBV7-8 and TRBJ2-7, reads GAGVSQSPRYKVAKRGQDVALRCDPISGHVSLFWYQQALGQGPEFLTYFQNEAQLDKSGLPSDRFFAERPEGSVSTLKIQRTQQEDSAVYLCASSSRLAAGYEQYFGPGTRLTVT.

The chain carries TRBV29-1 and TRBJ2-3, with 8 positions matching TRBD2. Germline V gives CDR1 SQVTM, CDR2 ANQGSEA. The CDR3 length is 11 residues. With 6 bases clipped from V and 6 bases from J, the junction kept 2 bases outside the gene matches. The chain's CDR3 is CSVRLADTQYF. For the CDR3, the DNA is TGCAGCGTCAGACTAGCGGATACGCAGTATTTT.

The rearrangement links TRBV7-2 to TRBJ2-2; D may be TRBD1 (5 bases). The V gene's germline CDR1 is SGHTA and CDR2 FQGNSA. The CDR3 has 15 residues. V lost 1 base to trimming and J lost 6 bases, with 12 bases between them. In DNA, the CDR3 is TGTGCCAGCAGCTTAGTTGGCAGGGTCGCCGGGGAGCTGTTTTTT. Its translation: CASSLVGRVAGELFF.

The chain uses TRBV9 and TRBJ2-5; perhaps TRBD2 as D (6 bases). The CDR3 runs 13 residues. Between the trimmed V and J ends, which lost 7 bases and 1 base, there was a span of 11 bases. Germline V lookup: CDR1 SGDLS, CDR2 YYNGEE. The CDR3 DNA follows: TGTGCCAGCTCCACGGGAGCCCAAGAGACCCAGTACTTC. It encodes CASSTGAQETQYF.

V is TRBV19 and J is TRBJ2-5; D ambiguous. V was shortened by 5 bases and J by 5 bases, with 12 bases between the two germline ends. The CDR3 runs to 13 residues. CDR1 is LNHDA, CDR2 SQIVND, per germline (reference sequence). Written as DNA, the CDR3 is TGTGCCAGTAGTTGGTCGCTCTGGGAGACCCAGTACTTC. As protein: CASSWSLWETQYF.

CDR3 region: CSARLTEEAGVHNEQFF. The DNA for the CDR3 is TGCAGTGCTAGGCTTACCGAAGAGGCGGGAGTTCACAATGAGCAGTTCTTC. The rearrangement uses TRBV20-1 and TRBJ2-1; 7 bases align to TRBD2. V trimming: 3 bases; J trimming: 5 bases; junction bases outside the gene matches: 16. CDR3 length: 17 residues. The germline V gene encodes CDR1 DFQATT and CDR2 SNEGSKA (reference sequence).